This TCR beta chain stems from a study of cytomegalovirus exposure and HLA in healthy donors (TCRdb year 2017). The study in broad terms: In an earlier analysis of under 750 of the donors, 250 to 350 Gb of sequence data and 117 million unique TCR beta sequences from roughly 190 million T cells were reported. Roughly 300 gigabases of sequencing data and around 88 million unique TCR sequences made up an early release that covered some 640 HLA-typed donors. Of the roughly 410 genotyped donors, approximately 81% were placed in the genetic ancestry cluster associated with self-reported Caucasian donors. The study aimed to test whether cataloging public T cell receptors could reveal signatures of past pathogen exposure. The T cell repertoires of several hundred subjects were profiled by immunosequencing and related to cytomegalovirus serostatus. Besides the first cohort of 666 subjects, a separate validation cohort made up of 95 to 150 different subjects was used. To predict cytomegalovirus infection status, the study combined high-throughput TCR immunosequencing, statistical association of individual TCRs with disease status, and machine learning. A later analysis re-analyzed previously published TCR beta repertoires from roughly 600 donors and added high-resolution HLA genotyping to study TCR occurrence patterns. The later analysis used no new phenotypic data to find candidate immune exposures, relying instead on TCR beta sequences and their occurrence across donors. An earlier analysis of approximately 640 of the donors applied high-throughput TCR beta sequencing to assess whether each TCR beta V gene segment acted as functional or pseudogenic. Donor age, sex, ethnicity and CMV serostatus were collected together with the repertoire data. In a later genetic analysis, genome-wide SNP genotypes for about 65% of the 666 donors were used, and that subset was treated as a discovery cohort. All discovery cohort repertoires had been generated on a single sequencing platform. Class I and class II HLA loci were covered by the typing at four-digit resolution. The number of typed donors differed by locus: about 620-640 for A, B, C, DRB1 and DQB1; approximately 520 for DQA1; 606 for DPA1; and 400 to 480 for DPB1. Five DR-DQ haplotypes were treated as single units for association and clustering because of strong linkage in the cohort. Among 350 to 400 genotyped donors of the cohort, an average of 235,054 unique TCR beta nucleotide sequences were sequenced per donor, roughly a sixth of them non-productive. Overall results and qualifications from the work: When HLA alleles, especially DR and DQ, strongly co-occurred, TCR associations were difficult to assign to individual alleles. At a false discovery rate of 0.05, a later analysis linked 16,000 or so TCR beta sequences to specific HLA alleles. According to a later analysis, most CMV-associated TCR beta chains appeared to be HLA-restricted, and the HLA associations seemed to be driven largely by CMV exposure. In both the original and validation cohorts, the classifier was reported to diagnose cytomegalovirus status with high specificity and sensitivity. In a later analysis, HLA-associated TCR beta chains showed more clonal expansion and lower generation probabilities than non-associated chains that were equally common. In vitro tests confirmed that a few of the cytomegalovirus-associated TCR beta chains recognize cytomegalovirus antigens. In a later genetic analysis, a missense DCLRE1C variant was associated with V-gene and J-gene trimming of TCR beta chains, and the association was replicated in an independent cohort. The authors suggested that the approach could potentially be generalized to other disease states and immunological phenotypes. Some IMGT-functional V segments, including TRBV6-2 and TRBV6-3, could not be told apart with the 87-base-pair reads, so those segments were excluded. HLA typing was unavailable for some donors at each locus, so association tests used only the typed subset. A group of highly shared sequence variants was considered likely to be a technical artifact of the sequencing pipeline. A later analysis reported that several top co-occurrence clusters appeared linked to parvovirus B19, influenza, CMV and Epstein-Barr virus. Immune exposure information for the cohort was limited to CMV serostatus. This cohort had only TCR beta chains sequenced, and the lack of alpha or paired-chain data limited which features could be detected. A further reported finding was that TCR beta sequences accurately predicted the HLA-A and HLA-B alleles for most subjects in the first cohort. Over 15 rarely observed V segments, including chromosome 9 orphons, were excluded from the earlier analysis of a few hundred of the donors because counts were too low. According to a later analysis, TCR association rates differed among HLA loci, with DRB1 alleles showing the most associated TCRs and HLA-C alleles showing the fewest. In a later genetic analysis, fewer N-insertions in productive TCRs were reported among donors in an Asian-associated ancestry cluster than the roughly 640-donor mean. Most TCR sequences were seen in very few donors, while some public TCRs were found in many individuals. Correlated functional status among segregating V segments might be attributable to linkage disequilibrium, but an unknown experimental factor could not be ruled out. In an earlier analysis of some 500 of the donors, most TCR beta V segments were observed in productive rearrangements about 87% or about 30% of the time, broadly matching IMGT annotations. A total of fewer than 200 TCR beta chains were listed by the study as associated with cytomegalovirus. The presence/absence analyses assumed that sequencing depth was roughly uniform across donors, and that assumption may not be true.

Reading from cysteine to phenylalanine, the CDR3 counts 15 amino acids. The only DNA kept is the CDR3, 45 bases in frame from the first base. From the germline V gene (reference sequence), CDR1 is MNHEY and CDR2 is SMNVEV. V is cut back by 5 bases and J by 6 bases, with 12 bases in the junction unmatched. The cohort consisted of 650 to 700 healthy bone marrow donors. At the time of sampling, all cohort members were nominally healthy, though unrecorded immune exposures were likely present. The donor was CMV seronegative and belonged to the group of 320 or so seronegative cohort members. A peripheral blood sample was collected from each donor, and TCR beta sequencing was performed on peripheral blood mononuclear cells. The Qiagen DNeasy Blood Extraction Kit was used to extract genomic DNA from the blood cell samples. Receptors were amplified or captured by the immunoSEQ multiplex PCR assay. The multiplex PCR relied on a mix of 60 forward primers for TCR Vbeta segments and 13 reverse primers for TCR Jbeta segments. Amplification of the CDR3 region of rearranged TCR beta genes was performed with a multiplex PCR assay on genomic DNA. The amplified TCR beta libraries were sequenced on the Illumina HiSeq System as 87-base-pair reads. Per the authors' processing: In a later analysis, tens of millions of unique TCR beta chains were counted across the approximately 640 repertoires, and about 10 million of these chains were shared by at least two donors. Raw reads were error-corrected and collapsed into unique sequences by a nearest-neighbor algorithm in which closely related sequences were merged to remove PCR and sequencing errors. V, D and J gene segments were assigned by aligning CDR3 sequences to IMGT reference sequences. For a sequence to be retained, a match of at least six nucleotides was required to both a V gene segment and a J gene segment. A rearrangement was called productive if the CDR3 had no stop codons and remained in frame with V and J, and every other rearrangement was called non-productive. CDR3 was defined by IMGT convention, running from the second conserved V-encoded cysteine to the conserved J-encoded phenylalanine. Sequences without an unambiguous match to a single V gene segment were excluded from the earlier analysis of almost 600 of the donors. An earlier analysis of 550 to 650 of the donors classified V segments as functional when productive rearrangements were above 56.7% and as segregating when the standard deviation between donors was above 5%. A statistical classification framework was built to diagnose cytomegalovirus status from the catalog of TCR beta chain sequences. In a later analysis, V and J genes were assigned by comparing TCR nucleotide sequences against IMGT/GENE-DB human TR gene sequences. The TCRdist pipeline was used in a later analysis to assign CDR3 sequences and most-parsimonious VDJ recombination scenarios. In a later analysis, every TCR beta chain was defined by the combination of its CDR3 amino acid sequence and its V-gene family, and reads without a unique V-gene family were dropped. In a later analysis, approximately 640 highly shared, low-generation-probability nucleotide sequences were removed to address suspected cross-contamination and a sequencing artifact. In a later analysis, a clonal expansion index was calculated for each public chain from normalized within-repertoire ranks of inferred template counts. A later analysis computed generation probabilities with a VDJ recombination model fitted to out-of-frame rearrangements, and checked the results against IGoR. A later analysis scored TCR-TCR, TCR-HLA and TCR-CMV co-occurrence with hypergeometric tests, applying a repertoire-size bias correction to TCR pairs. False discovery rates were estimated in a later analysis by permuting HLA or CMV assignments 20 times. In a later analysis, co-occurring TCRs were grouped with DBSCAN, and TCRdist sequence similarity was added when clustering was performed within HLA-allele-positive subsets. Repertoires with fewer than 30,000 or more than 120,000 public chains, plus five repertoires with anomalous nucleotide sharing, were excluded from co-occurrence clustering. Drawn from immuneACCESS, this table holds only the in-frame rearrangements with V and J called that TCRdb kept. Clones are partly lost; checked studies trace under half to an unresolved V gene and leave the rest unexplained. V and J calls and clone size are those listed in that table; D and trimming were worked out from the DNA. For this sample the table gives about 190,000 clones, of which over 75% were detected only once. More than 1.5% of the sample goes to the ten largest clones.

A note on this clone: What antigen it recognizes has not been identified. No much larger clone is present one base from it, and per-base qualities are unavailable.

This sequence originates from a young man in good health and CMV-seronegative. The specimen was PBMCs. This chain joins TRBV27 to TRBJ1-1; 7 junctional bases match TRBD1. In nucleotide form, the sequence is TGTGCCAGCAGTGAGACAGGGCCCCGGGGCCCTGAAGCTTTCTTT. It codes for CASSETGPRGPEAFF.